One sample yielded the 31 T cell receptor beta chains listed below, sequenced in a study of cytomegalovirus exposure and HLA in healthy donors. Primers included in the PCR were 60 Vbeta and 13 Jbeta primers. Method: immunoSEQ multiplex PCR; TCRdb's copy keeps in-frame clones and lacks some. Of roughly 190,000 clones listed, 81% are singletons. The sequenced sample was PBMCs. Receptor source: a man younger than 35 in good health and CMV-seronegative.

The rearrangement links TRBV9 to TRBJ2-5; 15 positions match TRBD2. The germline V gene encodes CDR1 SGDLS and CDR2 YYNGEE. Germline trimming cut 0 bases from V and 5 bases from J; bases unmatched to any gene: 5. This CDR3 contains 17 residues. The DNA for the CDR3 is TGTGCCAGCAGCGTAGGGCGGACTAGCGGGGGGGCCGAGACCCAGTACTTC. This encodes CASSVGRTSGGAETQYF.

There are a few counts of this clone. The rearrangement joins TRBV27 to TRBJ1-2; D ambiguous. CDR1 is MNHEY and CDR2 is SMNVEV in the germline V gene (reference sequence). Trimming cost V 3 bases and J 3 bases, with 11 bases left between them. The CDR3 consists of 14 residues. The CDR3 loop reads CASSFKPRHYGYTF. In DNA, the CDR3 is TGTGCCAGCAGTTTCAAGCCTAGGCACTATGGCTACACCTTC.

This chain connects TRBV30 to TRBJ1-1, with D hard to call. Looked up from germline, CDR1 is GTSNPN and CDR2 is SVGIG (reference sequence). V was pared by 8 bases and J by 2 bases, with 18 bases between. This CDR3 has 14 amino acids. The CDR3: CASNSGEPNTEAFF. The CDR3 nucleotides read TGTGCCAGTAACAGCGGGGAGCCCAACACTGAAGCTTTCTTT.

The chain uses TRBV7-2 and TRBJ2-7, with TRBD1 matching 7 bases. With 5 bases clipped from V and 0 bases from J, the junction kept 4 bases outside the gene matches. Per germline, CDR1 SGHTA and CDR2 FQGNSA. This CDR3 spans 14 amino acids. For the CDR3, the DNA is TGTGCCAGCAGCCCCGACAGGGACTCCTACGAGCAGTACTTC. Translation: CASSPDRDSYEQYF.

The chain joins TRBV19 to TRBJ2-3, with 9 bases matching TRBD2. The CDR3 runs 15 residues. V shed 4 bases, J shed 3 bases, and the junction held 5 bases outside the gene matches. CDR1 LNHDA and CDR2 SQIVND come from the germline V gene (reference sequence). The CDR3: CASSNSGSWTDTQYF. DNA of the CDR3: TGTGCCAGTAGTAATAGCGGGAGTTGGACAGATACGCAGTATTTT.

This chain links TRBV5-6 with TRBJ1-6; 7 nucleotides align to TRBD1. The CDR3 has 16 amino acids. V shed 5 bases, J shed 7 bases, and the junction held 12 bases outside the gene matches. CDR1 is SGHDT and CDR2 is YYEEEE in the germline V gene. CDR3 loop: CASSSLPGQSNSPLHF. The CDR3 bases are TGTGCCAGCAGTTCCCTTCCGGGACAGAGCAATTCACCCCTCCACTTT. The full variable domain, its missing parts supplied by reference TRBV5-6 and TRBJ1-6, is DAGVTQSPTHLIKTRGQQVTLRCSPKSGHDTVSWYQQALGQGPQFIFQYYEEEERQRGNFPDRFSGHQFPNYSSELNVNALLLGDSALYLCASSSLPGQSNSPLHFGNGTRLTVT.

The chain is built from TRBV7-2 and TRBJ2-3; D may be TRBD2 (5 bases). Germline-derived CDR1 and CDR2 are SGHTA and FQGNSA. V dropped 1 base and J dropped 2 bases, with 10 bases sitting between them. The CDR3 sequence is 15 residues long. CDR3 bases: TGTGCCAGCAGCTTAGGGTCTAGCTTCACAGATACGCAGTATTTT. Amino acid sequence: CASSLGSSFTDTQYF.

The rearrangement uses TRBV28 and TRBJ2-7; perhaps TRBD1 as D (5 bases). Trimming cost V 6 bases and J 4 bases, with 22 bases left between them. There are 16 residues in the CDR3. Germline-derived CDR1 and CDR2 are MDHEN and SYDVKM. The CDR3 reads CASSPVTTATLYEQYF. The CDR3 DNA follows: TGTGCCAGCAGCCCCGTAACGACAGCCACCTTATACGAGCAGTACTTC.

The chain recombines TRBV9 with TRBJ2-4; D gene unclear. V was trimmed by 0 bases and J by 3 bases, leaving 19 bases between them. This CDR3 has 18 amino acids. The germline V gene encodes CDR1 SGDLS and CDR2 YYNGEE. The CDR3 region is CASSVGSSLEVVKNIQYF. The CDR3 DNA is TGTGCCAGCAGCGTAGGGTCCAGCCTCGAGGTTGTCAAAAACATTCAGTACTTC.

Of note for this clone: A junction boundary mismatches the germline segment, possibly from a read error. The chain carries TRBV7-7 and TRBJ2-5, with 9 nucleotides matching TRBD2. Germline lookup yields CDR1 SSHAT and CDR2 FNYEAQ (reference sequence). The CDR3 runs to 14 residues. CDR3 coding DNA: TGTGCTAGCAGCCCTAGCGGGATCCAAGAGACCCAGTACTTC. It yields the protein CASSPSGIQETQYF. The full variable domain, its missing parts supplied by reference TRBV7-7 and TRBJ2-5, is GAGVSQSPRYKVTKRGQDVTLRCDPISSHATLYWYQQALGQGPEFLTYFNYEAQPDKSGLPSDRFSAERPEGSISTLTIQRTEQRDSAMYRCASSPSGIQETQYFGPGTRLLVL.

This clone appeared once. This chain joins TRBV7-2 and TRBJ2-1; TRBD2 matches at 9 bases. CDR3 length equals 15 residues. The germline V gene encodes CDR1 SGHTA and CDR2 FQGNSA. V was pared by 5 bases and J by 8 bases, with 10 bases of the junction left unmatched. For the CDR3, the DNA is TGTGCCAGCAGCCCCGGGACTAGCATGGTGCATGAGCAGTTCTTC. Its translation is CASSPGTSMVHEQFF.

J is TRBJ2-1 and V is TRBV7-8, with 15 nucleotides matching TRBD2. V was pared by 5 bases and J by 9 bases, with 8 bases of the junction left unmatched. The CDR3 is made up of 16 amino acids. The germline V gene encodes CDR1 SGHVS and CDR2 FQNEAQ. Here the CDR3 DNA reads TGTGCCAGCAGCCCGTTGCAGGGACTAGCGGGGGGTGAGCAGTTCTTC. The encoded protein is CASSPLQGLAGGEQFF.

This clone was picked up a small number of times. The chain couples TRBV10-3 to TRBJ2-3; D uncertain. The CDR3 loop spans 12 amino acids. Trimming stripped 11 bases from V and 4 bases from J, with 13 bases between. Germline V CDR1 and CDR2: ENHRY, SYGVKD. CDR3 DNA: TGTGCCGTTCGACTCGAAGCAGATACGCAGTATTTT. It encodes CAVRLEADTQYF.

This clone has only a few counts. The rearrangement links TRBV5-5 to TRBJ2-7; D gene uncertain. Germline CDR1 reads SGHKS; CDR2 reads YYEKEE (reference sequence). With 1 base removed from V and 1 base from J, the gap between germline ends came to 9 bases. The CDR3 is made up of 14 amino acids. CDR3 sequence: CASSLWAGSYEQYF. The DNA for the CDR3 is TGTGCCAGCAGCTTGTGGGCCGGTTCCTACGAGCAGTACTTC.

V is TRBV7-2 and J is TRBJ1-2; TRBD1 matches 8 bases. This CDR3 is 19 amino acids long. Germline V gene sequence: CDR1 SGHTA, CDR2 FQGNSA. The trim removed 2 bases at V and 3 bases at J, leaving 17 bases unmatched. The CDR3 nucleotides are TGTGCCAGCAGCTTAATCGGACAGGGAAAGGTCCACCCTTACTATGGCTACACCTTC. It yields the protein CASSLIGQGKVHPYYGYTF.

The chain carries TRBV7-3 and TRBJ2-3; D not resolved. V shed 3 bases and J shed 1 base, with 2 bases lying between them. The CDR3 is made up of 12 amino acids. The germline V gene encodes CDR1 SGHTA and CDR2 FQGTGA. CDR3 loop: CASSFGTDTQYF. Written as DNA, the CDR3 is TGTGCCAGCAGCTTCGGCACAGATACGCAGTATTTT.

The gene calls are TRBV15 and TRBJ2-3, with 11 bases lining up with TRBD1. Germline CDR1 LNHNV, CDR2 YYDKDF (reference sequence). J lost 1 base, V lost 4 bases, and 4 bases had no gene match. The CDR3 consists of 16 residues. CDR3 sequence: CATSTGTGGRTDTQYF. Here the CDR3 DNA reads TGTGCCACCAGCACAGGGACAGGGGGACGCACAGATACGCAGTATTTT.

The chain combines TRBV5-1 with TRBJ2-7; 13 nucleotides line up with TRBD2. The J segment lost 3 bases and the V segment lost 0 bases, leaving 18 bases of the junction unmatched. CDR3 length: 21 amino acids. From germline, CDR1 is SGHRS and CDR2 YFSETQ. The CDR3 spells CASSLDREGLAGLWRGYEQYF. Written as DNA, the CDR3 is TGCGCCAGCAGCTTGGATCGTGAGGGACTAGCGGGACTCTGGCGGGGCTACGAGCAGTACTTC.

The chain has TRBV4-1 and TRBJ2-7; a weak D match, TRBD2 (7 bases). The CDR3 consists of 15 residues. Looked up from germline, CDR1 is MGHRA and CDR2 is YSYEKL. V was trimmed by 3 bases and J by 3 bases, leaving 15 bases between them. CDR3 protein: CASSHPGEGFYEQYF. In DNA form, the CDR3 reads TGCGCCAGCAGCCACCCAGGGGAGGGATTCTACGAGCAGTACTTC.

V is TRBV7-9 and J is TRBJ2-2, with 7 positions matching TRBD1. J was trimmed by 3 bases and V by 3 bases; bases with no gene match: 4. Germline values: CDR1 SEHNR, CDR2 FQNEAQ (reference sequence). CDR3 length: 15 residues. CDR3 in amino acids: CASSFEDRDTGELFF. DNA of the CDR3: TGTGCCAGCAGCTTTGAAGACAGGGACACCGGGGAGCTGTTTTTT.

J is TRBJ1-6 and V is TRBV9; a possible D gene is TRBD1 (5 bases). V lost 10 bases to trimming and J lost 2 bases, with 16 bases between them. The CDR3 length is 15 residues. The V gene's germline CDR1 is SGDLS and CDR2 YYNGEE. Written as DNA, the CDR3 is TGTGCCCGGGGGAGCAGGGTTGCCTATAATTCACCCCTCCACTTT. Protein sequence: CARGSRVAYNSPLHF.

V and J are TRBV7-9 and TRBJ2-7, with 7 bases fitting TRBD2. Germline loops: CDR1 SEHNR, CDR2 FQNEAQ (reference sequence). CDR3 size: 11 residues. V shed 8 bases, J shed 6 bases, and the junction held 4 bases outside the gene matches. The CDR3 protein is CASQRGVEQYF. DNA of the CDR3: TGTGCCAGCCAACGGGGGGTCGAGCAGTACTTC.

This clone was counted once. The J gene is TRBJ2-1, the V gene TRBV7-9; D is unclear. The CDR3 length is 16 residues. Deletions cut 5 bases from V and 0 bases from J, with 14 bases between. Germline V gene sequence: CDR1 SEHNR, CDR2 FQNEAQ (reference sequence). Here the CDR3 DNA reads TGTGCCAGCAGCCGAGCAGGTCTGAGCTCCTACAATGAGCAGTTCTTC. Protein product: CASSRAGLSSYNEQFF.

The chain carries TRBV2 and TRBJ2-2, with TRBD2 identical over 8 bases. The CDR3 contains 15 residues. CDR1 and CDR2 (germline): SNHLY, FYNNEI. J lost 5 bases, V lost 8 bases, and 10 bases had no gene match. The CDR3 spells CASVVSTGGTGELFF. CDR3 coding DNA: TGTGCCAGCGTCGTCTCAACGGGAGGGACCGGGGAGCTGTTTTTT.

The CDR3 nucleotides are TGTGCCAGCAGCTTGGTACGGACAGGGAGGGCTGAAAAACTGTTTTTT. This encodes CASSLVRTGRAEKLFF. This chain uses TRBV5-4 with TRBJ1-4, with 8 bases fitting TRBD1. In germline, CDR1 is SGHNT, CDR2 YYREEE (reference sequence). The CDR3 sequence is 16 residues long. V lost 0 bases and J lost 7; bases outside the gene matches: 8. Filled out from reference TRBV5-4 and TRBJ1-4, the complete variable domain reads ETGVTQSPTHLIKTRGQQVTLRCSSQSGHNTVSWYQQALGQGPQFIFQYYREEENGRGNFPPRFSGLQFPNYSSELNVNALELDDSALYLCASSLVRTGRAEKLFFGSGTQLSVL.

The chain employs TRBV7-6 and TRBJ2-3; D is perhaps TRBD1 (5 bases). Looked up from germline, CDR1 is SGHVS and CDR2 is FNYEAQ. The CDR3 covers 16 residues. With 1 base removed from V and 5 bases from J, the gap between germline ends came to 16 bases. CDR3 nucleotides: TGTGCCAGCAGCTTAGTCCCCCGAAAGGGGATAGATACGCAGTATTTT. Translated, it gives CASSLVPRKGIDTQYF.

CDR3 nucleotide sequence: TGCGCCAGCAGCTTGGAAGGGGCAACTAATGAAAAACTGTTTTTT. Translation gives CASSLEGATNEKLFF. The chain combines TRBV4-3 with TRBJ1-4, with a possible D match to TRBD1 (5 bases). Trimming removed 5 bases from V and 0 bases from J, with 10 bases in between. The CDR3 is 15 amino acids. Germline CDR1 reads LGHNA; CDR2 reads YSLEER.

The V gene is TRBV28, the J gene TRBJ2-7; D perhaps matches TRBD2 (6 bases). The CDR3 extends over 14 amino acids. CDR1 is MDHEN, CDR2 SYDVKM, per germline. Trimming shortened V by 6 bases and J by 0 bases, and 12 bases separated the two germline ends. The CDR3 loop reads CASSQPGSSYEQYF. In DNA, the CDR3 is TGTGCCAGCAGCCAACCCGGGAGCTCCTACGAGCAGTACTTC.

This clone was counted only a few times. The chain is built from TRBV2 and TRBJ1-2; 7 bases are a match to TRBD1. V lost 11 bases to trimming and J lost 1 base; unmatched junction nucleotides: 19. The CDR3 consists of 17 residues. Germline V gene lookup returns CDR1 SNHLY and CDR2 FYNNEI. For the CDR3, the DNA is TGTGCCTGTATAGACCGGGACAGAGACATTTTTAACTATGGCTACACCTTC. As protein: CACIDRDRDIFNYGYTF.

This clone was observed once. This chain connects TRBV19 to TRBJ2-3; 10 bases agree with TRBD2. The germline V gene encodes CDR1 LNHDA and CDR2 SQIVND (reference sequence). This CDR3 comprises 16 residues. With 6 bases clipped from V and 3 bases from J, the junction kept 9 bases outside the gene matches. This CDR3 reads CASRALLAGPTDTQYF. CDR3 nucleotide sequence: TGTGCCAGTAGAGCCCTACTAGCGGGGCCTACAGATACGCAGTATTTT.

The chain is built from TRBV7-3 and TRBJ2-3; D gene uncertain. This CDR3 contains 15 residues. Germline V CDR1 and CDR2: SGHTA, FQGTGA. V lost 5 bases and J 2 bases, leaving 14 bases between the germline ends. The DNA for the CDR3 is TGTGCCAGCAGCCGCGTTCCCCTTCCCACAGATACGCAGTATTTT. It translates to CASSRVPLPTDTQYF.